Presented here are 32 T cell receptor beta chains from one specimen sequenced in a study of T cell changes during pregnancy in multiple sclerosis. The table came from immunoSEQ multiplex PCR; TCRdb's copy has only in-frame clones and leaves some out. The sample holds some 94,000 clones, roughly 90% seen once. The input for sequencing was peripheral blood, taken in the first trimester of pregnancy. The receptors were gathered from a female donor with multiple sclerosis, enrolled in a pregnancy study.

The chain carries TRBV30 and TRBJ2-3; 9 bases align to TRBD1. The germline gives CDR1 GTSNPN, CDR2 SVGIG (reference sequence). The CDR3 has 13 amino acids. J gave up 0 bases and V 5 bases, and 0 bases lay outside the gene matches. CDR3 DNA: TGTGCCTGGGGACAGGGGAGCACAGATACGCAGTATTTT. Translating it yields CAWGQGSTDTQYF.

The chain's CDR3 is CASSSLTSASYEQYF. The DNA for the CDR3 is TGTGCCAGCAGTTCCCTGACTAGCGCCTCCTACGAGCAGTACTTC. The chain uses TRBV6-6 and TRBJ2-7, with 8 bases aligning to TRBD2. V lost 4 bases and J lost 0; bases outside the gene matches: 5. Germline CDR1 reads MNHNY; CDR2 reads SVGAGI (reference sequence). The CDR3 has 15 amino acids.

The chain has TRBV6-1 and TRBJ2-3; the D is unclear. This CDR3 is built from 13 residues. The V and J ends lost 2 bases and 2 bases respectively, with 5 bases between them. Germline V gene sequence: CDR1 MNHNS, CDR2 SASEGT. CDR3 amino acids: CASSESYTDTQYF. CDR3 DNA: TGTGCCAGCAGTGAATCTTACACAGATACGCAGTATTTT.

The chain is built from TRBV27 and TRBJ1-1, with a weak D call TRBD1 (5 bases). CDR3 size: 14 residues. Germline-derived CDR1 and CDR2 are MNHEY and SMNVEV (reference sequence). The germline V and J ends were trimmed by 2 bases and 1 base, with 8 bases remaining between them. CDR3 region: CASSLLGQNTEAFF. The CDR3 nucleotides read TGTGCCAGCAGTTTACTCGGACAGAACACTGAAGCTTTCTTT.

The J gene is TRBJ1-2, the V gene TRBV29-1; 8 bases are shared with TRBD1. V lost 7 bases to trimming and J lost 8 bases; unmatched junction nucleotides: 6. The CDR3 contains 11 residues. Germline values: CDR1 SQVTM, CDR2 ANQGSEA. The CDR3 nucleotides are TGCAGCGCTCAGGGGGCGCGAGGCTACACCTTC. Residues: CSAQGARGYTF.

V usage is TRBV11-2 and J usage is TRBJ2-1, with a weak D call TRBD1 (6 bases). CDR1 SGHAT and CDR2 FQNNGV come from the germline V gene. This CDR3 has 16 residues. V was trimmed by 5 bases and J by 4 bases, leaving 18 bases between them. The CDR3 DNA is TGTGCCAGCAGCCCTCTCACAGGGTCGTCTTACAATGAGCAGTTCTTC. Encoded protein: CASSPLTGSSYNEQFF.

The chain employs TRBV4-1 and TRBJ2-1, with TRBD2 matching 16 bases. Germline trimming cut 5 bases from V and 6 bases from J; bases unmatched to any gene: 10. The CDR3 length is 18 residues. The germline CDR1 and CDR2 sequences are MGHRA and YSYEKL. In nucleotides, the CDR3 is TGCGCCAGCAGCTTTTTGACCGGGACTAGCGGGAGGGCCAATGAGCAGTTCTTC. This encodes CASSFLTGTSGRANEQFF.

Concerning this clone: The junction departs from the called germline gene at one end, perhaps through a read error. The chain joins TRBV10-1 to TRBJ2-7; tentative D call: TRBD1 (5 bases). The CDR3 is 15 amino acids. Germline CDR1 reads WNHNN; CDR2 reads SYGVQD (reference sequence). The DNA for the CDR3 is TGCACCAGCAGTGAGTCTTGGGGCGAGCGCTACGAGCAGTACTTC. Translation gives CTSSESWGERYEQYF.

The chain joins TRBV5-6 to TRBJ2-2, with D maybe TRBD1 (5 bases). V was shortened by 0 bases and J by 9 bases, with 15 bases between the two germline ends. CDR3 length: 15 residues. CDR1 and CDR2 (germline): SGHDT, YYEEEE. The CDR3 nucleotides read TGTGCCAGCAGCTTGGTGCAGGGAAGACGTAGGGAGCTGTTTTTT. Its translation: CASSLVQGRRRELFF.

This clone has a handful of counts. V usage is TRBV30 and J usage is TRBJ1-2; 9 bases agree with TRBD1. Germline trimming cut 3 bases from V and 6 bases from J; bases unmatched to any gene: 5. This CDR3 contains 13 residues. The germline gives CDR1 GTSNPN, CDR2 SVGIG (reference sequence). CDR3 protein: CAWSGTGRNGYTF. CDR3 sequence (DNA): TGTGCCTGGAGCGGGACAGGGCGTAATGGCTACACCTTC. Full variable domain (rest looked up from reference TRBV30 and TRBJ1-2): SQTIHQWPATLVQPVGSPLSLECTVEGTSNPNLYWYRQAAGRGLQLLFYSVGIGQISSEVPQNLSASRPQDRQFILSSKKLLLSDSGFYLCAWSGTGRNGYTFGSGTRLTVV.

This sequence joins TRBV28 and TRBJ1-5; perhaps TRBD1 as D (5 bases). Germline-derived CDR1 and CDR2 are MDHEN and SYDVKM. V dropped 1 base and J dropped 7 bases, with 11 bases sitting between them. This CDR3 is 14 amino acids long. CDR3 protein: CASSLFRGNQPQHF. DNA for the CDR3: TGTGCCAGCAGTTTATTCCGGGGGAACCAGCCCCAGCATTTT. The complete variable domain, with remaining parts taken from reference TRBV28 and TRBJ1-5, reads DVKVTQSSRYLVKRTGEKVFLECVQDMDHENMFWYRQDPGLGLRLIYFSYDVKMKEKGDIPEGYSVSREKKERFSLILESASTNQTSMYLCASSLFRGNQPQHFGDGTRLSIL.

The CDR3 nucleotides read TGCGCCAGCAGCCAAGCGGGAGGCGGCTCTGGGGCCAACGTCCTGACTTTC. Translation: CASSQAGGGSGANVLTF. The genes are TRBV4-3 and TRBJ2-6; 7 positions match TRBD2. V lost 1 base and J lost 0; bases outside the gene matches: 3. Germline CDR1 and CDR2: LGHNA and YSLEER. This CDR3 is 17 amino acids long.

The V call is TRBV27, the J call TRBJ2-7, with 9 bases aligning to TRBD2. This CDR3 region has 12 residues. Losses at the gene ends were 8 bases for V and 3 bases for J; bases not matched to a gene: 2. Germline values: CDR1 MNHEY, CDR2 SMNVEV (reference sequence). The CDR3 here is CASGTSSYEQYF. CDR3 sequence (DNA): TGTGCCAGCGGGACTAGCAGCTACGAGCAGTACTTC.

In this sample, this clone turned up once. The chain carries TRBV4-3 and TRBJ2-7; 7 bases agree with TRBD1. Unmatched junction bases numbered 8, after V lost 0 bases and J lost 0 bases. Per germline, CDR1 LGHNA and CDR2 YSLEER. This CDR3 is 17 amino acids long. DNA of the CDR3: TGCGCCAGCAGCCAAGATTACAGGGGCCGGAGCTCCTACGAGCAGTACTTC. Its protein is CASSQDYRGRSSYEQYF.

This chain connects TRBV7-6 to TRBJ2-1, with D unresolved. This CDR3 comprises 15 residues. CDR1 and CDR2 (germline): SGHVS, FNYEAQ. The germline V and J ends were trimmed by 1 base and 0 bases, with 7 bases remaining between them. CDR3 amino acids: CASSLDVSSYNEQFF. The CDR3 coding sequence is TGTGCCAGCAGCTTAGACGTGAGCTCCTACAATGAGCAGTTCTTC.

The chain recombines TRBV2 with TRBJ2-7; 7 bases match TRBD1. CDR3 size: 13 residues. Germline V gives CDR1 SNHLY, CDR2 FYNNEI. After removal of 7 bases from V and 3 bases from J, the junction contained 6 bases not matched to a gene. This CDR3 reads CASNTGQFYEQYF. As DNA, the CDR3 is TGTGCCAGCAATACGGGACAGTTCTACGAGCAGTACTTC.

The chain couples TRBV30 to TRBJ2-2; possibly TRBD1 for D (7 bases). CDR1 and CDR2 (germline): GTSNPN, SVGIG (reference sequence). The CDR3 totals 16 residues. The V and J ends lost 2 bases and 14 bases respectively, with 27 bases between them. CDR3 sequence reads: CAWSPHRGVSGGILFF. The CDR3 DNA reads TGTGCCTGGAGTCCCCACAGGGGCGTGAGCGGCGGGATTCTGTTTTTT.

This chain connects TRBV30 to TRBJ2-5; 7 bases map to TRBD1. The assigned J gene may be wrong: the sequence end matches TRBJ2-7 better. The CDR3 spans 13 residues. Germline-derived CDR1 and CDR2 are GTSNPN and SVGIG (reference sequence). CDR3 protein: CAWSWTGTYEQYF. In nucleotides, the CDR3 is TGTGCCTGGAGTTGGACAGGAACCTACGAGCAGTACTTC.

The CDR3: CASSRGRGGITGELFF. The DNA of the CDR3 is TGTGCCAGCAGCAGAGGTCGGGGGGGGATCACCGGGGAGCTGTTTTTT. The chain is built from TRBV13 and TRBJ2-2, with 8 bases matching TRBD2. After removal of 5 bases from V and 4 bases from J, the junction contained 9 bases not matched to a gene. Germline V gives CDR1 PRHDT, CDR2 FYEKMQ (reference sequence). The CDR3 consists of 16 residues.

The chain uses TRBV11-1 and TRBJ2-2, with D unclear. In germline, CDR1 is SGHAT, CDR2 FQDESV (reference sequence). The CDR3 sequence is 13 residues long. Trimming shortened V by 1 base and J by 14 bases, and 14 bases separated the two germline ends. Here the CDR3 reads CASSLDLGRVLFF. In DNA, the CDR3 is TGTGCCAGCAGCTTAGATTTAGGTCGGGTCCTGTTTTTT. Using reference TRBV11-1 and TRBJ2-2 for the parts outside the CDR3, the full variable domain is EAEVAQSPRYKITEKSQAVAFWCDPISGHATLYWYRQILGQGPELLVQFQDESVVDDSQLPKDRFSAERLKGVDSTLKIQPAELGDSAMYLCASSLDLGRVLFFGEGSRLTVL.

The V and J genes are TRBV5-6 and TRBJ2-1; TRBD2 matches 9 bases. The CDR3 has 15 amino acids. Germline CDR1 is SGHDT and CDR2 is YYEEEE. Germline trimming cut 2 bases from V and 8 bases from J; bases unmatched to any gene: 8. Here the CDR3 reads CASSFLAGGGDEQFF. In nucleotides, the CDR3 is TGTGCCAGCAGCTTTTTGGCGGGAGGGGGCGATGAGCAGTTCTTC.

This sequence joins TRBV6-6 and TRBJ1-2; 9 positions match TRBD1. This CDR3 contains 15 residues. Germline values: CDR1 MNHNY, CDR2 SVGAGI (reference sequence). Trimming removed 4 bases from V and 2 bases from J; junction bases left unmatched: 5. The chain's CDR3 is CASSLGGQGNYGYTF. The CDR3 DNA follows: TGTGCCAGCAGTTTGGGAGGACAGGGGAACTATGGCTACACCTTC.

V is TRBV14 and J is TRBJ2-7, with TRBD2 matching over 10 bases. Looked up from germline, CDR1 is SGHDN and CDR2 is FVKESK. V lost 4 bases, J lost 0 bases, and 9 bases stayed unmatched. The CDR3 loop spans 17 amino acids. CDR3 in DNA: TGTGCCAGCAGCCCGAGGGAGCGGGAGGGCCCCTCCTACGAGCAGTACTTC. Translating gives CASSPREREGPSYEQYF.

J is TRBJ1-2 and V is TRBV27; 8 positions match TRBD1. The CDR3 loop spans 14 amino acids. V lost 5 bases, J lost 12 bases, and 14 bases stayed unmatched. Germline V gene lookup returns CDR1 MNHEY and CDR2 SMNVEV (reference sequence). This CDR3 reads CASSKSPAGGIDTF. In DNA form, the CDR3 reads TGTGCCAGCAGTAAATCTCCGGCAGGGGGCATCGACACCTTC.

The J gene is TRBJ1-5, the V gene TRBV19; a possible D gene is TRBD1 (6 bases). Trimming removed 4 bases at V and 5 bases at J, with 12 bases between. Germline V gives CDR1 LNHDA, CDR2 SQIVND (reference sequence). This CDR3 region has 14 residues. This CDR3 reads CASSTQGIHQPQHF. The CDR3 bases are TGTGCCAGTAGTACACAGGGTATCCATCAGCCCCAGCATTTT.

The chain uses TRBV19 and TRBJ2-5; possible D gene TRBD2, 6 bases. Germline CDR1 is LNHDA and CDR2 is SQIVND (reference sequence). This CDR3 region has 15 residues. Trimming removed 2 bases at V and 0 bases at J, with 10 bases between. In DNA, the CDR3 is TGTGCCAGTAGTATAAATAGCGGTAACCAAGAGACCCAGTACTTC. Amino acid sequence: CASSINSGNQETQYF. Full variable domain (rest looked up from reference TRBV19 and TRBJ2-5): DGGITQSPKYLFRKEGQNVTLSCEQNLNHDAMYWYRQDPGQGLRLIYYSQIVNDFQKGDIAEGYSVSREKKESFPLTVTSAQKNPTAFYLCASSINSGNQETQYFGPGTRLLVL.

This clone was detected only a few times. This chain's CDR3 is CASSQGIGQGQQYF. CDR3 bases: TGCGCCAGCAGCCAAGGAATCGGGCAGGGCCAGCAGTACTTC. V gene TRBV4-1 combines with J gene TRBJ2-7; weak D call: TRBD1 (5 bases). The CDR3 contains 14 residues. V was shortened by 1 base and J by 8 bases, with 15 bases between the two germline ends. The germline V gene has CDR1 MGHRA and CDR2 YSYEKL.

A few counts support this clone. The chain uses TRBV5-1 and TRBJ2-7; 9 nucleotides line up with TRBD2. V shed 2 bases and J 5 bases; nucleotides not matched to a gene: 11. The CDR3 is 16 amino acids. Germline values: CDR1 SGHRS, CDR2 YFSETQ. Here the CDR3 DNA reads TGCGCCAGCAGCTTAATGAGAGCGGGAGGAGCCCACGAGCAGTACTTC. Protein: CASSLMRAGGAHEQYF.

This chain joins TRBV7-6 and TRBJ1-1, with 7 bases that match TRBD1. The CDR3 is 14 residues long. Germline V lookup: CDR1 SGHVS, CDR2 FNYEAQ. V shed 4 bases and J 0 bases; nucleotides not matched to a gene: 2. CDR3 residues: CASSSGQVNTEAFF. The CDR3, as DNA: TGTGCCAGCAGCTCCGGACAGGTGAACACTGAAGCTTTCTTT.

The chain carries TRBV7-9 and TRBJ2-7; 9 positions match TRBD1. V lost 6 bases to trimming and J lost 2 bases; unmatched junction nucleotides: 2. CDR3 length: 13 amino acids. Germline CDR1 and CDR2: SEHNR and FQNEAQ (reference sequence). CDR3 residues: CASRGTGTYEQYF. The CDR3 coding sequence is TGTGCCAGCAGGGGGACAGGGACCTACGAGCAGTACTTC.

This chain uses TRBV28 with TRBJ1-2; no clear D gene. The CDR3 is 12 amino acids. Germline values: CDR1 MDHEN, CDR2 SYDVKM. V lost 3 bases and J lost 8, with 10 bases in between. The CDR3 loop reads CASSFPGWGYTF. The CDR3 bases are TGTGCCAGCAGTTTCCCGGGTTGGGGCTACACCTTC.

The chain recombines TRBV19 with TRBJ1-1; no firm D call. Trimming pared 4 bases from V and 1 base from J, leaving 13 bases between. CDR3 length equals 15 residues. The germline CDR1 and CDR2 sequences are LNHDA and SQIVND (reference sequence). The CDR3 sequence is CASSSNRGRNTEAFF. The CDR3 DNA follows: TGTGCCAGTAGTAGCAACCGAGGCCGGAACACTGAAGCTTTCTTT.